This T cell receptor beta chain is drawn from a study of shared clonotypes between healthy human individuals. Naive CD8 isolation took CD45RO-negative cells positively selected for CCR7 and excluded terminally differentiated effector memory CD45RA+ cells. As regards this clone: Antigen specificity is unknown.

General observations from the study: Estimated richness values were generally larger in naive subsets than in memory subsets. Clonotypes not shared had lower generation probabilities than those common to all four donors.

Germline assignment: CDR1 SGHAT and CDR2 FQDESV (reference sequence). The length of the CDR3 is 19 residues. Losses at the gene ends were 1 base for V and 9 bases for J; bases not matched to a gene: 22. Generated by immunoSEQ multiplex PCR, the TCRdb table keeps only in-frame clones and is missing some. The sample includes about 1,900,000 clones, approximately 94% of them seen just once. Sequences were obtained from naive CD8+ T cells sorted from blood. The origin of this receptor is a man aged 18 to 30 in good health. V and J are TRBV11-1 and TRBJ2-5, with TRBD2 matching 8 bases. The CDR3 DNA reads as TGTGCCAGCAGCTTAGATGTCGTTGTGGAGCGGGGGCCTCCGTGGGCCCAGTACTTC. Its translation: CASSLDVVVERGPPWAQYF.